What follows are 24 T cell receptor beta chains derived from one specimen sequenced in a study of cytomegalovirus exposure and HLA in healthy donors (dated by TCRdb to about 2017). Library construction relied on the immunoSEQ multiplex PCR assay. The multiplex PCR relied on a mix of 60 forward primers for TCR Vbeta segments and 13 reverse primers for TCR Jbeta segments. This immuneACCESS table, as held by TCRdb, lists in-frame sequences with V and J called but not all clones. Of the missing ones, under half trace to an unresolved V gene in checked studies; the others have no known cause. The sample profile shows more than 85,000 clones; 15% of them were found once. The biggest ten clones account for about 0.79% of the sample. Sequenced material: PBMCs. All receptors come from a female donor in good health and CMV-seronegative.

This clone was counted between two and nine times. CDR3 sequence: CASSQATGGPGNTIYF. CDR3 bases: TGCGCCAGCAGCCAAGCTACAGGGGGCCCTGGAAACACCATATATTTT. This chain uses TRBV4-3 with TRBJ1-3; 9 nucleotides agree with TRBD1. The CDR3 has 16 residues. Germline assignment: CDR1 LGHNA and CDR2 YSLEER. Germline trimming cut 1 base from V and 2 bases from J; bases unmatched to any gene: 3.

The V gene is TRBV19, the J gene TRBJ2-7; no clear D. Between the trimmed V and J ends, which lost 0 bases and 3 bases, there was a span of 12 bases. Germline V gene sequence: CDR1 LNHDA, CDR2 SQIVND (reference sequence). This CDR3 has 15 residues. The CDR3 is CASSIDLGRYYEQYF. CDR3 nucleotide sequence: TGTGCCAGTAGTATAGATTTGGGCCGTTACTACGAGCAGTACTTC.

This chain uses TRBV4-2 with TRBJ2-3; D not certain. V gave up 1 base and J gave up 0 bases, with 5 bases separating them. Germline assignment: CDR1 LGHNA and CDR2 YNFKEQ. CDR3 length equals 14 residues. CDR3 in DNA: TGTGCCAGCAGCCAAGTGACTAGCACAGATACGCAGTATTTT. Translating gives CASSQVTSTDTQYF.

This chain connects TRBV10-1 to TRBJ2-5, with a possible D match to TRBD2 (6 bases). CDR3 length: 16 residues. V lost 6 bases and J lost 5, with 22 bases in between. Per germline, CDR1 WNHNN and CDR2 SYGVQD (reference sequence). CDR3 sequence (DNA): TGCGCCAGCAGCCATCCCTCTGAGGAGGGGCCGGAGACCCAGTACTTC. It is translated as CASSHPSEEGPETQYF.

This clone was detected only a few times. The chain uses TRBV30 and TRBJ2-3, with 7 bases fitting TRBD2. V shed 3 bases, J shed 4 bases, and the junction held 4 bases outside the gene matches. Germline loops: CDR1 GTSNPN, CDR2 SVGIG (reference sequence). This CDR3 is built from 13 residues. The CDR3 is CAWSPGGADTQYF. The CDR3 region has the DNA TGTGCCTGGAGCCCGGGAGGAGCAGATACGCAGTATTTT.

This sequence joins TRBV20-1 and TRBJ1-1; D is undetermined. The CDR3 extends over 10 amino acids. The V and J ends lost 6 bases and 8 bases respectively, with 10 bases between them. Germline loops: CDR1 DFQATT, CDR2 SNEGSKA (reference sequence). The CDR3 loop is CSAGTGEAFF. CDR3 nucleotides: TGCAGTGCCGGCACCGGGGAAGCTTTCTTT.

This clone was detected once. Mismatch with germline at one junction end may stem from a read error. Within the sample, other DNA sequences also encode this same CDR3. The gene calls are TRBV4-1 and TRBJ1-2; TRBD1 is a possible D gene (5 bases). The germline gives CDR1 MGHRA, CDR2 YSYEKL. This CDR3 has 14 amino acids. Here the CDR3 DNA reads TGCGCCAGCAGCCAAGGGAGGGGCGCCTATGGCTATACCTTC. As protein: CASSQGRGAYGYTF.

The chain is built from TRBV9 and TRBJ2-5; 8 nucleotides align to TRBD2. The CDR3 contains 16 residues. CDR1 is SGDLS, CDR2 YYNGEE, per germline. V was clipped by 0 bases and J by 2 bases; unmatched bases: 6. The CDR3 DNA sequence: TGTGCCAGCAGCGTAGTGATCGGGGGGGGTCAAGAGACCCAGTACTTC. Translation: CASSVVIGGGQETQYF.

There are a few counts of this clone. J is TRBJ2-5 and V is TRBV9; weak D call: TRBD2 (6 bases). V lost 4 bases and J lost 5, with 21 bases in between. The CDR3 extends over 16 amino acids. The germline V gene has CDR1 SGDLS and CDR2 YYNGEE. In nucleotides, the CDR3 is TGTGCCAGCAGCCCCACCATTGTCGGTAGCGGCGAGACCCAGTACTTC. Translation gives CASSPTIVGSGETQYF.

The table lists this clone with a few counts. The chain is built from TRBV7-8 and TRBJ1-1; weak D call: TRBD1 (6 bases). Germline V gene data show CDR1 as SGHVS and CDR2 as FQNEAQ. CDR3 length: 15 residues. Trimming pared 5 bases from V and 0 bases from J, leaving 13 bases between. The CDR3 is CASSVTGFMNTEAFF. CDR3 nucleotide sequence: TGTGCCAGCAGCGTAACAGGGTTCATGAACACTGAAGCTTTCTTT.

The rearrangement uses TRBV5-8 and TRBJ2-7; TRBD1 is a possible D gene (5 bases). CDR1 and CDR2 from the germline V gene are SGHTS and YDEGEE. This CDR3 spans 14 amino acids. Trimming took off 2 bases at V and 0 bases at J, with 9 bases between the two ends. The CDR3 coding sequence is TGTGCCAGCAGCTTTTCAGGGTACTCCTACGAGCAGTACTTC. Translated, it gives CASSFSGYSYEQYF.

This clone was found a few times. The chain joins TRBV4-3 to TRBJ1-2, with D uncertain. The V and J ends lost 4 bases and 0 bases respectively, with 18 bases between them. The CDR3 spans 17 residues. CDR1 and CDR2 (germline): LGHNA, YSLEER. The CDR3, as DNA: TGCGCCAGCAGCCCCTATGCCGGGATCCTTCCTAACTATGGCTACACCTTC. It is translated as CASSPYAGILPNYGYTF.

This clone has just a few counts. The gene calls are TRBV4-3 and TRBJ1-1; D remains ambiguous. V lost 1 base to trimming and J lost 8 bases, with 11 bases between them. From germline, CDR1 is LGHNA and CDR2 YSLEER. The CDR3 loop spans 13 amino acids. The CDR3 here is CASSQAGGVEAFF. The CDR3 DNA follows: TGCGCCAGCAGCCAAGCCGGCGGGGTAGAAGCTTTCTTT.

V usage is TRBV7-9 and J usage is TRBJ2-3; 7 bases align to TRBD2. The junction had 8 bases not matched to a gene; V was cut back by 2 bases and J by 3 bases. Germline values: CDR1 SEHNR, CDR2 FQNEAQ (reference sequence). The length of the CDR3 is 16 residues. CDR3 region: CASSLSGTTRTDTQYF. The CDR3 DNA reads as TGTGCCAGCAGCTTATCAGGGACTACGAGGACAGATACGCAGTATTTT.

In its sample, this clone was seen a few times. Here the CDR3 reads CASSRGGVGNEQYF. The CDR3 coding sequence is TGTGCCAGCAGTCGAGGAGGGGTGGGCAACGAGCAGTACTTC. V and J are TRBV27 and TRBJ2-7; the D gene is possibly TRBD2 (6 bases). Germline assignment: CDR1 MNHEY and CDR2 SMNVEV (reference sequence). CDR3 length: 14 residues. Trimming left V 5 bases short and J 5 bases short, with 16 bases between.

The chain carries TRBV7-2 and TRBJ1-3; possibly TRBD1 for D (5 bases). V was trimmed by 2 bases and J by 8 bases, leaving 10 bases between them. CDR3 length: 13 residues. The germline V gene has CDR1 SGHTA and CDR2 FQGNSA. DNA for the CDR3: TGTGCCAGCAGCTTACAGGGTGGGGACACCATATATTTT. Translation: CASSLQGGDTIYF. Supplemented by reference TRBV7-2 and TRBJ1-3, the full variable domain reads GAGVSQSPSNKVTEKGKDVELRCDPISGHTALYWYRQSLGQGLEFLIYFQGNSAPDKSGLPSDRFSAERTGGSVSTLTIQRTQQEDSAVYLCASSLQGGDTIYFGEGSWLTVV.

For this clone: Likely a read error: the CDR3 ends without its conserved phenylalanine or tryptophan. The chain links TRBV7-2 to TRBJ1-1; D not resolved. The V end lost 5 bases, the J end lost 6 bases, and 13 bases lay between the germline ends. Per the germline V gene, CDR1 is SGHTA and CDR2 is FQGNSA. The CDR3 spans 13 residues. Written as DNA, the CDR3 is TGTGCCAGCAGCGTCCGACAAACCTCTGAAGCTTTCGTT. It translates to CASSVRQTSEAFV.

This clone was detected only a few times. This CDR3 is CAISATTGGSPLHF. Here the CDR3 DNA reads TGTGCCATCAGTGCAACAACCGGGGGATCACCCCTCCACTTT. This chain joins TRBV10-3 and TRBJ1-6; TRBD1 is a possible D gene (5 bases). Germline assignment: CDR1 ENHRY and CDR2 SYGVKD. The CDR3 has 14 amino acids. V shed 4 bases and J shed 10 bases, with 14 bases lying between them.

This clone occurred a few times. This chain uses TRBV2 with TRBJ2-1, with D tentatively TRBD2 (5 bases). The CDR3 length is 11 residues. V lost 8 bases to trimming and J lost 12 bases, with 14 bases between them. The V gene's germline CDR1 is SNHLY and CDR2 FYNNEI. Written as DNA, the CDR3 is TGTGCCAGCTCGCGGCTCGCGGGGCAGTTCTTC. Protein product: CASSRLAGQFF.

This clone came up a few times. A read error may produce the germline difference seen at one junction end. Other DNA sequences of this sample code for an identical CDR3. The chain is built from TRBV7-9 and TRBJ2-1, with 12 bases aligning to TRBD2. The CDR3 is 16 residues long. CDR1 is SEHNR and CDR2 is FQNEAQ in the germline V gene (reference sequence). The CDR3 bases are TGTGCCAGCAGCCCCCCACTAGCGGGGGGCCGGAATGAGCAATTCTTC. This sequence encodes CASSPPLAGGRNEQFF.

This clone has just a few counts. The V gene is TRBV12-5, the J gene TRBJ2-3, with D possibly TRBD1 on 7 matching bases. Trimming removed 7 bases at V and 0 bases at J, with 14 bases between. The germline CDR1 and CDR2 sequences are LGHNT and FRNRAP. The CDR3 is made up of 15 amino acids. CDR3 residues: CASASGGTSTDTQYF. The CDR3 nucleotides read TGTGCTAGTGCCTCAGGGGGGACAAGCACAGATACGCAGTATTTT. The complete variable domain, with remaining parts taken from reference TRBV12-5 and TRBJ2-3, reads DARVTQTPRHKVTEMGQEVTMRCQPILGHNTVFWYRQTMMQGLELLAYFRNRAPLDDSGMPKDRFSAEMPDATLATLKIQPSEPRDSAVYFCASASGGTSTDTQYFGPGTRLTVL.

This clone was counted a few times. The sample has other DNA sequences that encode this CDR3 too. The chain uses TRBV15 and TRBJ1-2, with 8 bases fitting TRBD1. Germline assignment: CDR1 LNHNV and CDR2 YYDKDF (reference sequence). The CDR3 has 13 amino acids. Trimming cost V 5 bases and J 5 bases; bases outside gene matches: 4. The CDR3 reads CATSGTGGYGYTF. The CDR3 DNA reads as TGTGCCACCAGCGGGACAGGAGGGTATGGCTACACCTTC.

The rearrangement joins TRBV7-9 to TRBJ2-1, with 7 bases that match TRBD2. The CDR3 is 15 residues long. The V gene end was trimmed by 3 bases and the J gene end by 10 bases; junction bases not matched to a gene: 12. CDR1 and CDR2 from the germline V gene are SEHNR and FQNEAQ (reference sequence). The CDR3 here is CASSLGAGAGREQFF. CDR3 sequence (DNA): TGTGCCAGCAGCTTGGGTGCGGGAGCCGGTCGGGAGCAGTTCTTC.

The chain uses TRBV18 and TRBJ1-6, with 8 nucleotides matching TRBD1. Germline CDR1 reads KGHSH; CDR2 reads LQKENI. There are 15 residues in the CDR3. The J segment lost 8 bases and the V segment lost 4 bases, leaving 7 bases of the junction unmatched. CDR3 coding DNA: TGTGCCAGCTCACGAGAGGACAGGGATGATTCACCCCTCCACTTT. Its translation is CASSREDRDDSPLHF.